These 15 T cell receptor beta chains were all obtained from the same sample, sequenced in a study of blood T cell repertoires in COVID-19. Produced via immunoSEQ multiplex PCR; TCRdb's table is partial and in-frame only. The data show around 140,000 clones, 80% to 90% seen once. Sequenced material: PBMCs or T cells enriched from blood (not recorded which). Source of these receptors: a woman aged 45-65 years with acute COVID-19.

This clone was detected a few times. The J gene is TRBJ1-3, the V gene TRBV11-3, with TRBD1 as a possible D gene (6 bases). The CDR3 has 14 amino acids. CDR1 and CDR2 (germline): SGHNT, YENEEA. Trimming pared 4 bases from V and 7 bases from J, leaving 14 bases between. Here the CDR3 reads CASSSLGTTNTIYF. CDR3 sequence (DNA): TGTGCCAGCAGCTCACTCGGGACAACGAACACCATATATTTT.

V is TRBV19 and J is TRBJ2-7, with a possible D match to TRBD1 (5 bases). Germline V gives CDR1 LNHDA, CDR2 SQIVND (reference sequence). The ends were cut back, 1 base at V and 0 bases at J, with 10 bases in the middle. This CDR3 is 15 amino acids long. CDR3 loop: CASSIAQDNSYEQYF. In DNA, the CDR3 is TGTGCCAGTAGTATAGCCCAGGACAACTCCTACGAGCAGTACTTC.

The chain is built from TRBV5-1 and TRBJ1-5; tentatively, D is TRBD1 (5 bases). Trimming removed 2 bases at V and 10 bases at J, with 16 bases between. Germline assignment: CDR1 SGHRS and CDR2 YFSETQ. CDR3 length: 14 amino acids. Here the CDR3 reads CASSFKAGEGPQHF. The CDR3, as DNA: TGCGCCAGCAGCTTTAAGGCGGGGGAAGGTCCCCAGCATTTT.

This clone showed up just once. The chain is built from TRBV4-2 and TRBJ2-5, with TRBD2 matching over 11 bases. CDR1 and CDR2 (germline): LGHNA, YNFKEQ. This CDR3 is built from 17 residues. With V trimmed by 6 bases and J by 0 bases, 9 bases remained unmatched. The CDR3 sequence: CASSSNLAGGNQETQYF. CDR3 nucleotide sequence: TGTGCCAGCAGTTCTAACCTAGCGGGAGGTAACCAAGAGACCCAGTACTTC.

V and J are TRBV11-2 and TRBJ2-1; weak D call: TRBD2 (6 bases). V gave up 1 base and J gave up 6 bases, with 19 bases separating them. The CDR3 covers 17 residues. Germline CDR1 reads SGHAT; CDR2 reads FQNNGV. CDR3 in DNA: TGTGCCAGCAGCTTAGCCCTCGGGACTCGAGGTTCCAATGAGCAGTTCTTC. It encodes CASSLALGTRGSNEQFF. Full variable domain (outside the CDR3, taken from reference TRBV11-2 and TRBJ2-1): EAGVAQSPRYKIIEKRQSVAFWCNPISGHATLYWYQQILGQGPKLLIQFQNNGVVDDSQLPKDRFSAERLKGVDSTLKIQPAKLEDSAVYLCASSLALGTRGSNEQFFGPGTRLTVL.

The chain carries TRBV9 and TRBJ2-7; tentatively, D is TRBD2 (6 bases). The CDR3 is made up of 12 amino acids. V lost 3 bases and J 4 bases, leaving 8 bases between the germline ends. Germline CDR1 reads SGDLS; CDR2 reads YYNGEE. CDR3 in amino acids: CASSGSGYEQYF. The CDR3 region has the DNA TGTGCCAGCAGCGGTAGCGGATACGAGCAGTACTTC.

In DNA form, the CDR3 reads TGTGCCAGCAGCCACACGGGACAGGCCACCGGGGAGCTGTTTTTT. Protein: CASSHTGQATGELFF. This chain connects TRBV3-1 (or the pseudogene TRBV3-2) to TRBJ2-2; 8 bases agree with TRBD1. Trimming took 3 bases from V and 4 from J; bases not matched to a gene: 4. Germline V gene lookup returns CDR1 LGHDT and CDR2 YNNKEL (reference sequence). CDR3 size: 15 residues.

The chain uses TRBV4-1 and TRBJ2-7; a weak D match, TRBD1 (6 bases). Germline assignment: CDR1 MGHRA and CDR2 YSYEKL. V was clipped by 0 bases and J by 5 bases, with 17 bases between them. There are 16 residues in the CDR3. CDR3 in DNA: TGCGCCAGCAGCCAAGAGTGGGACATAATCCTGCACGAGCAGTACTTC. This gives the protein CASSQEWDIILHEQYF.

V and J are TRBV5-4 and TRBJ2-7, with 7 bases aligning to TRBD2. CDR1 and CDR2 from the germline V gene are SGHNT and YYREEE (reference sequence). V was clipped by 0 bases and J by 0 bases; unmatched bases: 3. The CDR3 covers 15 residues. The CDR3 reads CASSLGRGSSYEQYF. As DNA, the CDR3 is TGTGCCAGCAGCTTGGGGCGGGGGAGCTCCTACGAGCAGTACTTC.

On this clone itself: The same CDR3 can be traced to other DNA sequences in this sample. The rearrangement uses TRBV19 and TRBJ2-7; 11 bases fit TRBD2. Germline V CDR1 and CDR2: LNHDA, SQIVND (reference sequence). Trimming at V came to 5 bases and at J to 1 base, leaving 4 bases not matched to a gene. The CDR3 is 15 residues long. CDR3 loop: CASSPGTSGSYEQYF. For the CDR3, the DNA is TGTGCCAGTAGTCCCGGGACTAGCGGTTCCTACGAGCAGTACTTC. Filled out from reference TRBV19 and TRBJ2-7, the complete variable domain reads DGGITQSPKYLFRKEGQNVTLSCEQNLNHDAMYWYRQDPGQGLRLIYYSQIVNDFQKGDIAEGYSVSREKKESFPLTVTSAQKNPTAFYLCASSPGTSGSYEQYFGPGTRLTVT.

The chain links TRBV20-1 to TRBJ2-3; D is possibly TRBD2 (6 bases). With 6 bases removed from V and 10 bases from J, the gap between germline ends came to 14 bases. The CDR3 runs to 11 residues. From germline, CDR1 is DFQATT and CDR2 SNEGSKA (reference sequence). CDR3 region: CSAPLAMAQYF. The CDR3 nucleotides are TGCAGTGCGCCCCTAGCGATGGCGCAGTATTTT.

The chain links TRBV29-1 to TRBJ2-4, with TRBD1 identical over 8 bases. CDR1 is SQVTM and CDR2 is ANQGSEA in the germline V gene. The V segment lost 4 bases and the J segment 0 bases; nucleotides outside the gene matches: 5. The CDR3 has 15 amino acids. CDR3 region: CSVVDRGVAKNIQYF. The CDR3 nucleotides are TGCAGCGTTGTAGACAGGGGAGTAGCCAAAAACATTCAGTACTTC.

The rearrangement uses TRBV3-1 (or the pseudogene TRBV3-2) and TRBJ2-1; the D is unclear. V was trimmed by 3 bases and J by 6 bases, leaving 9 bases between them. The germline V gene has CDR1 LGHDT and CDR2 YNNKEL (reference sequence). The CDR3 contains 13 residues. Written as DNA, the CDR3 is TGTGCCAGCAGCCATAGTTCCCGCAATGAGCAGTTCTTC. Its translation: CASSHSSRNEQFF.

The rearrangement joins TRBV11-2 to TRBJ2-7; D unresolved. The CDR3 is made up of 13 amino acids. The germline gives CDR1 SGHAT, CDR2 FQNNGV. Between the trimmed V and J ends, which lost 3 bases and 2 bases, there was a span of 8 bases. The CDR3 here is CASSLGLAYEQYF. The CDR3 DNA reads as TGTGCCAGCAGCTTGGGCCTGGCCTACGAGCAGTACTTC.

A few counts support this clone. The J gene is TRBJ1-1, the V gene TRBV5-6; D gene uncertain. The CDR3 has 16 amino acids. Germline values: CDR1 SGHDT, CDR2 YYEEEE. Trimming removed 4 bases from V and 0 bases from J, with 16 bases in between. The CDR3 is CASSPYVGGMNTEAFF. The CDR3 coding sequence is TGTGCCAGCAGCCCCTATGTAGGCGGTATGAACACTGAAGCTTTCTTT.